The next 17 T cell receptor beta chains were all read from a single sample in a study of cytomegalovirus exposure and HLA in healthy donors (dated by TCRdb to the late 2010s). The library relied on the immunoSEQ multiplex PCR assay. For the multiplex PCR, a mixture combining 60 forward primers for TCR Vbeta segments and 13 reverse primers for TCR Jbeta segments was used. TCRdb provides this immuneACCESS table in a form limited to in-frame rearrangements. Some clones are lacking; in checked studies, under half of them reflect an unresolved V gene, and why the rest are absent is not known. The sample profile shows 150,000 to 200,000 clones; roughly 74% of them were found once. Of the sample, less than 2% is held by the ten largest clones. Specimen: PBMCs. All receptors derive from a woman aged 25 to 45 in good health and CMV-seronegative.

The chain is built from TRBV5-4 and TRBJ2-2; no firm D call. In germline, CDR1 is SGHNT, CDR2 YYREEE (reference sequence). The CDR3 is made up of 13 amino acids. The ends were cut back, 4 bases at V and 2 bases at J, with 6 bases in the middle. CDR3 residues: CASSLPNTGELFF. The CDR3 nucleotides are TGTGCCAGCAGCCTCCCTAACACCGGGGAGCTGTTTTTT.

The chain carries TRBV2 and TRBJ2-5; TRBD2 aligns across 13 bases. The V and J ends lost 7 bases and 5 bases, in that order; junction bases with no gene match: 13. The length of the CDR3 is 17 residues. The germline gives CDR1 SNHLY, CDR2 FYNNEI. CDR3 amino acids: CASIEVQGLAGRETQYF. CDR3 nucleotides: TGTGCCAGCATCGAAGTACAGGGACTAGCGGGGAGGGAGACCCAGTACTTC.

Concerning this clone: The germline gene is not matched at one end of the junction; a read error may be the cause. V is TRBV27 and J is TRBJ2-7, with TRBD1 matching over 9 bases. This CDR3 has 13 residues. Germline V CDR1 and CDR2: MNHEY, SMNVEV (reference sequence). The CDR3 loop is CANSLGQGYEQYF. CDR3 DNA: TGTGCCAACAGTTTGGGACAGGGTTACGAGCAGTACTTC.

V gene TRBV6-5 combines with J gene TRBJ2-5, with D unresolved. CDR1 and CDR2 (germline): MNHEY, SVGAGI. With 2 bases removed from V and 2 bases from J, the gap between germline ends came to 12 bases. This CDR3 is 15 amino acids long. CDR3 region: CASSYARLAQETQYF. DNA for the CDR3: TGTGCCAGCAGTTACGCTCGACTGGCTCAAGAGACCCAGTACTTC.

This clone appeared a few times. The V and J genes are TRBV15 and TRBJ1-4, with unresolved D. CDR3 size: 13 residues. The ends were cut back, 2 bases at V and 4 bases at J, with 5 bases in the middle. Germline values: CDR1 LNHNV, CDR2 YYDKDF (reference sequence). This chain's CDR3 is CATSRSYNEKLFF. The CDR3 coding sequence is TGTGCCACCAGCAGATCCTATAATGAAAAACTGTTTTTT. The variable domain in full, completed from reference TRBV15 and TRBJ1-4, reads DAMVIQNPRYQVTQFGKPVTLSCSQTLNHNVMYWYQQKSSQAPKLLFHYYDKDFNNEADTPDNFQSRRPNTSFCFLDIRSPGLGDTAMYLCATSRSYNEKLFFGSGTQLSVL.

This chain uses TRBV30 with TRBJ1-2; D not certain. Trimming stripped 0 bases from V and 2 bases from J, with 10 bases between. The CDR3 totals 14 residues. Germline V lookup: CDR1 GTSNPN, CDR2 SVGIG (reference sequence). CDR3: CAWSVLGRNYGYTF. The CDR3 nucleotides are TGTGCCTGGAGTGTACTGGGCAGAAACTATGGCTACACCTTC.

In its sample, this clone was seen a few times. The chain carries TRBV19 and TRBJ1-1; D is uncertain. V lost 6 bases to trimming and J lost 2 bases, with 10 bases between them. This CDR3 is 13 amino acids long. CDR1 LNHDA and CDR2 SQIVND come from the germline V gene (reference sequence). The CDR3 coding sequence is TGTGCCAGTAGCCTAACAGATAACACTGAAGCTTTCTTT. Amino acids: CASSLTDNTEAFF. Together with reference TRBV19 and TRBJ1-1, the CDR3 gives the full variable domain: DGGITQSPKYLFRKEGQNVTLSCEQNLNHDAMYWYRQDPGQGLRLIYYSQIVNDFQKGDIAEGYSVSREKKESFPLTVTSAQKNPTAFYLCASSLTDNTEAFFGQGTRLTVV.

The rearrangement joins TRBV19 to TRBJ1-2; tentatively, D is TRBD1 (5 bases). With 0 bases removed from V and 3 bases from J, the gap between germline ends came to 17 bases. Germline CDR1 LNHDA, CDR2 SQIVND (reference sequence). The CDR3 is 17 amino acids. The CDR3 protein is CASSIDHAPREDYGYTF. CDR3 DNA sequence: TGTGCCAGTAGTATAGATCATGCCCCCAGGGAGGACTATGGCTACACCTTC.

Here the CDR3 DNA reads TGCGCCAGCAGCCCGGGAGAGGTCGAGCAGTACTTC. It translates to CASSPGEVEQYF. The chain combines TRBV5-1 with TRBJ2-7, with a possible D match to TRBD2 (6 bases). The V gene's germline CDR1 is SGHRS and CDR2 YFSETQ. The CDR3 contains 12 residues. V lost 4 bases, J lost 6 bases, and 11 bases lay in between. Based on the CDR3 plus reference TRBV5-1 and TRBJ2-7, the full variable domain is KAGVTQTPRYLIKTRGQQVTLSCSPISGHRSVSWYQQTPGQGLQFLFEYFSETQRNKGNFPGRFSGRQFSNSRSEMNVSTLELGDSALYLCASSPGEVEQYFGPGTRLTVT.

The chain couples TRBV11-2 to TRBJ2-7, with D perhaps matching TRBD2 (6 bases). CDR1 SGHAT and CDR2 FQNNGV come from the germline V gene. The CDR3 covers 15 residues. Trimming took off 0 bases at V and 1 base at J, with 10 bases between the two ends. The CDR3 coding sequence is TGTGCCAGCAGCTTAGAAGCTAGCGCTTCCTACGAGCAGTACTTC. This encodes CASSLEASASYEQYF.

This rearrangement joins TRBV7-2 to TRBJ1-1; maybe TRBD1 (6 bases). V gave up 1 base and J gave up 0 bases, with 9 bases separating them. Germline loops: CDR1 SGHTA, CDR2 FQGNSA. This CDR3 comprises 15 residues. The CDR3 is CASSLVWGLNTEAFF. The DNA for the CDR3 is TGTGCCAGCAGCTTAGTATGGGGGCTGAACACTGAAGCTTTCTTT. The full variable domain, in which reference TRBV7-2 and TRBJ1-1 provide the parts outside the CDR3, is GAGVSQSPSNKVTEKGKDVELRCDPISGHTALYWYRQSLGQGLEFLIYFQGNSAPDKSGLPSDRFSAERTGGSVSTLTIQRTQQEDSAVYLCASSLVWGLNTEAFFGQGTRLTVV.

The chain combines TRBV6-4 with TRBJ2-1; TRBD2 matches 10 bases. Germline-derived CDR1 and CDR2 are MRHNA and SNTAGT. This CDR3 has 14 residues. Trimming took 1 base from V and 10 from J; bases not matched to a gene: 4. The CDR3, as DNA: TGTGCCAGCAGTGACTGGGCTAGCGGGGGCGAGCAGTTCTTC. As protein: CASSDWASGGEQFF.

This chain connects TRBV10-3 to TRBJ2-7; 7 nucleotides match TRBD1. J gave up 6 bases and V 4 bases, and 3 bases lay outside the gene matches. Germline-derived CDR1 and CDR2 are ENHRY and SYGVKD. This CDR3 comprises 12 residues. CDR3 loop: CAISGQGTEQYF. The CDR3 nucleotides read TGTGCCATCAGTGGACAGGGAACCGAGCAGTACTTC.

This rearrangement joins TRBV5-1 to TRBJ2-7; 7 nucleotides align to TRBD1. Germline V gene sequence: CDR1 SGHRS, CDR2 YFSETQ. With 1 base clipped from V and 2 bases from J, the junction kept 3 bases outside the gene matches. The CDR3 extends over 14 amino acids. CDR3 coding DNA: TGCGCCAGCAGCTTGTCCACAGGGGCCTACGAGCAGTACTTC. Protein product: CASSLSTGAYEQYF.

The chain is built from TRBV6-1 and TRBJ2-7; TRBD2 is a possible D gene (5 bases). Germline V gene data show CDR1 as MNHNS and CDR2 as SASEGT. This CDR3 comprises 12 residues. Trimming left V 6 bases short and J 4 bases short, with 10 bases between. As DNA, the CDR3 is TGTGCCAGCAGAGACCGGGAATACGAGCAGTACTTC. Translating it yields CASRDREYEQYF.

The V and J genes are TRBV5-1 and TRBJ2-2; 11 nucleotides line up with TRBD1. V was clipped by 5 bases and J by 2 bases; unmatched bases: 8. Per the germline V gene, CDR1 is SGHRS and CDR2 is YFSETQ. The CDR3 spans 17 residues. CDR3 in amino acids: CASRNVRTGGNTGELFF. The CDR3 DNA sequence: TGCGCCAGCAGAAACGTAAGGACAGGGGGCAACACCGGGGAGCTGTTTTTT.

This clone was seen once. V is TRBV19 and J is TRBJ2-1; TRBD2 matches 7 bases. CDR1 LNHDA and CDR2 SQIVND come from the germline V gene (reference sequence). V shed 3 bases and J 8 bases; nucleotides not matched to a gene: 4. This CDR3 region has 13 residues. For the CDR3, the DNA is TGTGCCAGTAGTATCTGGGGGGGGGATGAGCAGTTCTTC. Protein: CASSIWGGDEQFF.